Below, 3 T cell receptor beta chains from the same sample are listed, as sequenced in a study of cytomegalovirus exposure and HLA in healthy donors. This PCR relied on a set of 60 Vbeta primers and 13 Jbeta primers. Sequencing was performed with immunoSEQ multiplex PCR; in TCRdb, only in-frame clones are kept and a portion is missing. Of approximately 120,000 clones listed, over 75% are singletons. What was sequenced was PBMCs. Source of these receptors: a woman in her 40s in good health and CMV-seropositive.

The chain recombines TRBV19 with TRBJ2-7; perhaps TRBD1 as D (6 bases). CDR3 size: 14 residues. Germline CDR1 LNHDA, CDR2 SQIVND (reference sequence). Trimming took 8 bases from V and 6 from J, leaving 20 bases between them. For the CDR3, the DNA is TGTGCCAGTGCTTACGGACAGTCCCTCCGCGAGCAGTACTTC. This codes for CASAYGQSLREQYF. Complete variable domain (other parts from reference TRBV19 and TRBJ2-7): DGGITQSPKYLFRKEGQNVTLSCEQNLNHDAMYWYRQDPGQGLRLIYYSQIVNDFQKGDIAEGYSVSREKKESFPLTVTSAQKNPTAFYLCASAYGQSLREQYFGPGTRLTVT.

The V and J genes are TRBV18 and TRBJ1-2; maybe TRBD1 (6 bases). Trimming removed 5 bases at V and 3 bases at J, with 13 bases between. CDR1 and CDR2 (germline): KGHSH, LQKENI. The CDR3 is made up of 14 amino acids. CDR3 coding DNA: TGTGCCAGCTCAAACCAACAGGGTCACTATGGCTACACCTTC. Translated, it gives CASSNQQGHYGYTF.

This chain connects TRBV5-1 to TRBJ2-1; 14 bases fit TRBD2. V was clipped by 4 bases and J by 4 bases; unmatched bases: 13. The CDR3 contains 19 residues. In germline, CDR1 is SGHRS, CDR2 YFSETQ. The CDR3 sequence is CASSVGLAGVKSRYNEQFF. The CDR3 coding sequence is TGCGCCAGCAGCGTGGGACTAGCGGGGGTCAAAAGCAGGTACAATGAGCAGTTCTTC. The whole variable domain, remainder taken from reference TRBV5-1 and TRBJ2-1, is KAGVTQTPRYLIKTRGQQVTLSCSPISGHRSVSWYQQTPGQGLQFLFEYFSETQRNKGNFPGRFSGRQFSNSRSEMNVSTLELGDSALYLCASSVGLAGVKSRYNEQFFGPGTRLTVL.